The 3 T cell receptor beta chains in this list originate from one sample, sequenced in a study of blood T cells in healthy people across ages. A second PCR of about 7 to 12 cycles used a sample-barcoded 5' primer and a J-beta primer mix. TCRdb processed the 5' RACE reads anew with MiXCR; each CDR3 protein has one entry. The sample contains around 1,000,000 distinct CDR3 sequences, around 25% of which appear only once. This same sample was also taken into another study, of T cells of mothers and their children.

The sample comprised blood. These receptors came from a girl aged 2 to 10 in good health.

The V call is TRBV12-3 or TRBV12-4, the J call TRBJ1-1, with a possible D match to TRBD1 (6 bases). V was clipped by 6 bases and J by 4 bases, with 15 bases between them. The CDR3 has 14 amino acids. CDR3 residues: CASRGLGGGTEAFF. CDR3 sequence (DNA): TGTGCCAGCAGGGGACTGGGGGGCGGCACTGAAGCTTTCTTT.

This clonotype appeared a few times. The V gene is TRBV28, the J gene TRBJ2-1, with TRBD2 as a possible D gene (6 bases). The CDR3 length is 13 residues. Looked up from germline, CDR1 is MDHEN and CDR2 is SYDVKM. V was cut by 3 bases and J by 10 bases, with 13 bases left in between. The CDR3: CASSLLGAGEQFF. DNA of the CDR3: TGTGCCAGCAGTTTGCTCGGGGCGGGGGAGCAGTTCTTC. Full variable domain (missing parts from reference TRBV28 and TRBJ2-1): DVKVTQSSRYLVKRTGEKVFLECVQDMDHENMFWYRQDPGLGLRLIYFSYDVKMKEKGDIPEGYSVSREKKERFSLILESASTNQTSMYLCASSLLGAGEQFFGPGTRLTVL.

The chain employs TRBV29-1 and TRBJ2-7, with 8 positions matching TRBD1. Germline V gives CDR1 SQVTM, CDR2 ANQGSEA. With 6 bases clipped from V and 3 bases from J, the junction kept 7 bases outside the gene matches. The CDR3 is 13 amino acids. The CDR3 sequence: CSVGTGTGYEQYF. The CDR3 DNA follows: TGCAGCGTCGGGACCGGGACAGGCTACGAGCAGTACTTC.